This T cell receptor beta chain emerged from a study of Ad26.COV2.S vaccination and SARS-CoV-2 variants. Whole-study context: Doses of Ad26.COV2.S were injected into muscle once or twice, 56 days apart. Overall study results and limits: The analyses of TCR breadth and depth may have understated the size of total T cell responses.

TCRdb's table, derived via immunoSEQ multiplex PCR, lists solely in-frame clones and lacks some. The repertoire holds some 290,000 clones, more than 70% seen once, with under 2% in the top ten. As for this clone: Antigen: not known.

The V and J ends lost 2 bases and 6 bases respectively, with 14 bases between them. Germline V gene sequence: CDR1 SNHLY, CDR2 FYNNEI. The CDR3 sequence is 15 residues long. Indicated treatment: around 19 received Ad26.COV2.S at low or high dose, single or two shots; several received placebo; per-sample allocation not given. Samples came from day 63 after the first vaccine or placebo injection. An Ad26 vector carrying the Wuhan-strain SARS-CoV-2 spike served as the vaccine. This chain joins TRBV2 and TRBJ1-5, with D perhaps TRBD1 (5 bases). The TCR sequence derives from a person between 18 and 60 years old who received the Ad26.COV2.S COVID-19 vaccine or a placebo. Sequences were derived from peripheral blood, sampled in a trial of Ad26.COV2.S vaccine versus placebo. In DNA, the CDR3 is TGTGCCAGCAGTGAAAGGGGCCTGCCTACTCAGCCCCAGCATTTT. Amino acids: CASSERGLPTQPQHF.